This T cell receptor (beta chain) derives from a study of OX40 agonist ivuxolimab in advanced cancers. Whole-study context: A partial response was reached by three patients: one with hepatocellular carcinoma and two with cutaneous melanoma. Findings of the study overall: Undetermined was the antigen specificity of the expanded peripheral T cells.

Measured with immunoSEQ multiplex PCR; TCRdb has only the in-frame clones, and not every one. The table lists roughly 100,000 clones, around nine tenths of them singletons. In the case of this clone: Antigen specificity is unknown.

CDR3 length equals 14 residues. Exclusion applied to patients with autoimmune disease history or systemic immunosuppression. Sample: CD4+ or CD8+ T cells sorted from blood, taken in a trial of the OX40 agonist ivuxolimab. The chain links TRBV21-1 to TRBJ2-5; the table calls TRBD1, which could not be checked here. TRBV21-1 is assigned pseudogene status. This clonotype originated in an adult with an advanced solid tumor such as melanoma, head and neck, liver or kidney cancer. Here the CDR3 reads CASSTTTGTETQYF. CDR3 sequence (DNA): TGTGCCAGCAGCACGACCACAGGGACAGAGACCCAGTACTTC.